Included here is one T cell receptor beta chain sequence, with context. Antigen specificity is unknown. Trimming cost V 0 bases and J 8 bases, with 16 bases left between them. Germline values: CDR1 LNHNV, CDR2 YYDKDF (reference sequence). CDR3 length equals 15 residues. This sample is part of a study of T-cell memory formation after mild COVID-19. Background on the study: Each donor largely had its own TCR clusters.

Study results and caveats: For contracting clones, CD4+ ones sat mainly in CM and EM, CD8+ in EMRA. A subset of responding clones appeared in pre-infection memory, suggesting cross-reactive memory joined. While clones contracting from day 15 to 85 were balanced between CD4 and CD8, later expanders leaned CD4+.

A single record per CDR3 protein comes from TCRdb applying MiXCR to the 5' RACE reads. The table shows 450,000 to 700,000 distinct CDR3 sequences, with approximately 18% occurring only once. This sequence originates from an adult woman who had mild COVID-19 (a few samples of this study predate the infection). Cell type and time point are not known. The chain links TRBV15 to TRBJ1-1; weak D call: TRBD1 (6 bases). Sequencing input: PBMCs or a T cell subset sorted from them (not recorded which). This CDR3 reads CATSRDRLGGTEAFF. In DNA form, the CDR3 reads TGTGCCACCAGCAGAGATCGGTTGGGGGGGACAGAAGCTTTCTTT.